These 25 T cell receptor beta chains share one sample of origin, sequenced in a study of technical replicates of blood from several donors. This table comes from immunoSEQ multiplex PCR, and its TCRdb copy is limited to in-frame clones, with some not included. The table shows around 16,000 clones, with approximately 88% occurring only once. Sequencing used PBMCs. These receptors all stem from a human donor in good health.

The chain joins TRBV15 to TRBJ2-7; possible D gene TRBD2, 6 bases. Germline V gene sequence: CDR1 LNHNV, CDR2 YYDKDF (reference sequence). V lost 1 base and J 3 bases, leaving 13 bases between the germline ends. CDR3 length equals 15 residues. The DNA for the CDR3 is TGTGCCACCAGCAGAGTCCCGGGACTTGACTACGAGCAGTACTTC. It encodes CATSRVPGLDYEQYF.

J is TRBJ2-6 and V is TRBV28, with TRBD1 as a possible D gene (6 bases). Trimming cost V 11 bases and J 0 bases, with 17 bases left between them. Germline-derived CDR1 and CDR2 are MDHEN and SYDVKM. The CDR3 is 16 residues long. CDR3 region: CALGRAGDSGANVLTF. CDR3 bases: TGTGCCCTGGGGCGGGCAGGGGACTCTGGGGCCAACGTCCTGACTTTC. Drawing the rest from reference TRBV28 and TRBJ2-6, the complete variable domain is DVKVTQSSRYLVKRTGEKVFLECVQDMDHENMFWYRQDPGLGLRLIYFSYDVKMKEKGDIPEGYSVSREKKERFSLILESASTNQTSMYLCALGRAGDSGANVLTFGAGSRLTVL.

There are a few counts of this clone. The chain recombines TRBV28 with TRBJ1-3; D uncertain. The CDR3 is made up of 15 amino acids. V was pared by 3 bases and J by 1 base, with 10 bases between. CDR1 MDHEN and CDR2 SYDVKM come from the germline V gene. Here the CDR3 reads CASSLFGFSGNTIYF. The CDR3 DNA sequence: TGTGCCAGCAGTTTGTTCGGTTTTTCTGGAAACACCATATATTTT.

The chain has TRBV2 and TRBJ1-3; tentative D call: TRBD1 (6 bases). This CDR3 has 18 amino acids. Per the germline V gene, CDR1 is SNHLY and CDR2 is FYNNEI. V lost 6 bases to trimming and J lost 3 bases, with 24 bases between them. CDR3 region: CASRDSPGQPSYGNTIYF. For the CDR3, the DNA is TGTGCCAGCAGGGACTCCCCCGGACAGCCTTCTTATGGAAACACCATATATTTT.

This rearrangement joins TRBV6-5 to TRBJ1-3, with a weak D call TRBD1 (5 bases). The V and J ends lost 0 bases and 0 bases respectively, with 9 bases between them. The CDR3 spans 16 residues. Germline values: CDR1 MNHEY, CDR2 SVGAGI. CDR3 DNA sequence: TGTGCCAGCAGTTACTCGACGCAGGGCTCTGGAAACACCATATATTTT. It encodes CASSYSTQGSGNTIYF.

The chain recombines TRBV19 with TRBJ2-5, with D perhaps matching TRBD1 (6 bases). V was clipped by 1 base and J by 4 bases, with 16 bases between them. CDR1 and CDR2 (germline): LNHDA, SQIVND (reference sequence). CDR3 size: 16 residues. The CDR3 spells CASSIGFGGAGETQYF. DNA for the CDR3: TGTGCCAGTAGTATAGGATTTGGGGGCGCGGGAGAGACCCAGTACTTC. Complete variable domain (other parts from reference TRBV19 and TRBJ2-5): DGGITQSPKYLFRKEGQNVTLSCEQNLNHDAMYWYRQDPGQGLRLIYYSQIVNDFQKGDIAEGYSVSREKKESFPLTVTSAQKNPTAFYLCASSIGFGGAGETQYFGPGTRLLVL.

The chain employs TRBV27 and TRBJ2-5, with TRBD2 matching over 7 bases. CDR1 and CDR2 from the germline V gene are MNHEY and SMNVEV (reference sequence). There are 15 residues in the CDR3. The V gene end was trimmed by 3 bases and the J gene end by 5 bases; junction bases not matched to a gene: 9. Here the CDR3 reads CASSLRGRAWETQYF. The CDR3 DNA reads TGTGCCAGCAGTTTGAGAGGGAGGGCCTGGGAGACCCAGTACTTC.

This rearrangement joins TRBV5-6 to TRBJ1-2; a possible D gene is TRBD1 (5 bases). Germline CDR1 SGHDT, CDR2 YYEEEE. CDR3 length: 16 residues. V was trimmed by 4 bases and J by 4 bases, leaving 20 bases between them. The CDR3 bases are TGTGCCAGCAGCCCCGAGCAGATGTCAGGGCCCTATGGCTACACCTTC. Its translation: CASSPEQMSGPYGYTF.

J is TRBJ1-5 and V is TRBV7-9; D is ambiguous. Trimming shortened V by 3 bases and J by 2 bases, and 17 bases separated the two germline ends. Germline V gives CDR1 SEHNR, CDR2 FQNEAQ (reference sequence). The CDR3 runs 17 residues. CDR3 nucleotides: TGTGCCAGCAGCTTTTTCCGGGAGCCCGATGGCAATCAGCCCCAGCATTTT. This translates into CASSFFREPDGNQPQHF.

The chain employs TRBV30 and TRBJ2-5, with D possibly matching TRBD1 (6 bases). The J call may be faulty, since TRBJ2-7 better matches the DNA end. Looked up from germline, CDR1 is GTSNPN and CDR2 is SVGIG (reference sequence). The CDR3 totals 16 residues. This CDR3 is CAWSTGTPISSYEQYF. In nucleotides, the CDR3 is TGTGCCTGGAGTACCGGGACACCCATTAGCTCCTACGAGCAGTACTTC.

This chain links TRBV2 with TRBJ1-5, with D tentatively TRBD1 (6 bases). The ends were cut back, 6 bases at V and 0 bases at J, with 18 bases in the middle. CDR1 is SNHLY, CDR2 FYNNEI, per germline. There are 17 residues in the CDR3. This CDR3 is CASRKNRDGYSNQPQHF. CDR3 DNA sequence: TGTGCCAGCAGGAAAAACAGGGATGGGTATAGCAATCAGCCCCAGCATTTT.

The V and J genes are TRBV13 and TRBJ2-3; 9 bases fit TRBD2. V lost 3 bases, J lost 3 bases, and 7 bases stayed unmatched. Germline V gene lookup returns CDR1 PRHDT and CDR2 FYEKMQ (reference sequence). This CDR3 spans 16 amino acids. The CDR3 is CASSFYLAGFTDTQYF. DNA of the CDR3: TGTGCCAGCAGCTTTTATCTAGCGGGATTTACAGATACGCAGTATTTT.

J is TRBJ1-5 and V is TRBV5-1; possibly TRBD1 for D (6 bases). Germline V gives CDR1 SGHRS, CDR2 YFSETQ. V lost 1 base and J lost 6, with 8 bases in between. The CDR3 runs 13 residues. CDR3 DNA sequence: TGCGCCAGCAGCTTGCAGGGGAGTCAGCCCCAGCATTTT. Translating it yields CASSLQGSQPQHF.

The CDR3 loop is CASSDFGTLNNEQFF. Here the CDR3 DNA reads TGTGCCAGCAGTGACTTCGGGACTCTTAACAATGAGCAGTTCTTC. This sequence joins TRBV25-1 and TRBJ2-1; D possibly corresponds to TRBD2 (6 bases). CDR3 length equals 15 residues. Germline CDR1 and CDR2: MGHDK and SYGVNS. Trimming removed 3 bases from V and 5 bases from J, with 14 bases in between.

The CDR3 coding sequence is TGTGCCAGCAGCTGGTCACTAGCGGGAGGAATGGGGGCGGGCGAGCAGTACTTC. Protein sequence: CASSWSLAGGMGAGEQYF. The chain has TRBV7-2 and TRBJ2-7, with 12 bases that match TRBD2. This CDR3 contains 18 residues. Germline V gene data show CDR1 as SGHTA and CDR2 as FQGNSA. V lost 4 bases to trimming and J lost 6 bases; unmatched junction nucleotides: 16.

The chain links TRBV19 to TRBJ2-7; possibly TRBD2 for D (5 bases). The CDR3 spans 13 residues. V was shortened by 6 bases and J by 7 bases, with 16 bases between the two germline ends. The germline V gene has CDR1 LNHDA and CDR2 SQIVND (reference sequence). CDR3 region: CASRARTEGEQYF. The DNA of the CDR3 is TGTGCCAGTAGAGCGAGGACCGAGGGTGAGCAGTACTTC.

J is TRBJ2-3 and V is TRBV5-6; D possibly corresponds to TRBD2 (6 bases). V was clipped by 4 bases and J by 3 bases, with 15 bases between them. Per the germline V gene, CDR1 is SGHDT and CDR2 is YYEEEE. The CDR3 is 15 residues long. The CDR3 coding sequence is TGTGCCAGCAGCCGGAGGGCCGGGGGAACAGATACGCAGTATTTT. The encoded protein is CASSRRAGGTDTQYF.

The chain links TRBV30 to TRBJ2-5, with unresolved D. The CDR3 is made up of 12 amino acids. Germline CDR1 is GTSNPN and CDR2 is SVGIG (reference sequence). Trimming shortened V by 5 bases and J by 5 bases, and 12 bases separated the two germline ends. The DNA of the CDR3 is TGTGCCTGGGGGCCCCTCCGGGAGACCCAGTACTTC. Translated, it gives CAWGPLRETQYF.

This chain uses TRBV4-1 with TRBJ2-7; D may be TRBD1 (6 bases). Germline CDR1 reads MGHRA; CDR2 reads YSYEKL. This CDR3 has 13 amino acids. Deletions cut 4 bases from V and 5 bases from J, with 12 bases between. The CDR3 DNA reads as TGCGCCAGCAGCCTATCAGGGGTACACGAGCAGTACTTC. Its protein product is CASSLSGVHEQYF.

The chain joins TRBV27 to TRBJ1-1; D may be TRBD1 (5 bases). V dropped 5 bases and J dropped 4 bases, with 14 bases sitting between them. Germline values: CDR1 MNHEY, CDR2 SMNVEV (reference sequence). The CDR3 consists of 14 residues. The CDR3 is CASSTGTFITEAFF. The DNA for the CDR3 is TGTGCCAGCAGTACCGGGACTTTTATCACTGAAGCTTTCTTT.

The CDR3 loop is CASSLVGGGSSLYEQYF. CDR3 DNA: TGTGCCAGCAGCTTAGTCGGCGGCGGGAGCAGCCTGTACGAGCAGTACTTC. The chain combines TRBV7-8 with TRBJ2-7, with TRBD2 matching 7 bases. The CDR3 spans 17 residues. Germline loops: CDR1 SGHVS, CDR2 FQNEAQ. V was clipped by 1 base and J by 4 bases; unmatched bases: 13. Complete variable domain (other parts from reference TRBV7-8 and TRBJ2-7): GAGVSQSPRYKVAKRGQDVALRCDPISGHVSLFWYQQALGQGPEFLTYFQNEAQLDKSGLPSDRFFAERPEGSVSTLKIQRTQQEDSAVYLCASSLVGGGSSLYEQYFGPGTRLTVT.

The chain uses TRBV7-8 and TRBJ2-3, with 10 bases lining up with TRBD1. Looked up from germline, CDR1 is SGHVS and CDR2 is FQNEAQ. The V and J ends lost 5 bases and 5 bases, in that order; junction bases with no gene match: 7. This CDR3 is 15 amino acids long. This CDR3 is CASSIGQGGGDTQYF. CDR3 bases: TGTGCCAGCAGCATCGGACAGGGGGGTGGAGATACGCAGTATTTT. The variable domain in full, completed from reference TRBV7-8 and TRBJ2-3, reads GAGVSQSPRYKVAKRGQDVALRCDPISGHVSLFWYQQALGQGPEFLTYFQNEAQLDKSGLPSDRFFAERPEGSVSTLKIQRTQQEDSAVYLCASSIGQGGGDTQYFGPGTRLTVL.

By proportion, this clone is medium-sized. This chain uses TRBV5-6 with TRBJ2-7, with D possibly matching TRBD1 (6 bases). Between the trimmed V and J ends, which lost 2 bases and 2 bases, there was a span of 8 bases. This CDR3 has 13 amino acids. Looked up from germline, CDR1 is SGHDT and CDR2 is YYEEEE. The DNA for the CDR3 is TGTGCCAGCAGCTTTGGGGGCCCCTACGAGCAGTACTTC. This gives the protein CASSFGGPYEQYF.

The CDR3 nucleotides are TGCGCCAGCAGCTTGGGAGTTGAGGAGCAGTTCTTC. Amino acid sequence: CASSLGVEEQFF. The genes are TRBV5-1 and TRBJ2-1; D not certain. The ends were cut back, 0 bases at V and 10 bases at J, with 8 bases in the middle. Germline V CDR1 and CDR2: SGHRS, YFSETQ. The CDR3 runs to 12 residues.

V usage is TRBV10-2 and J usage is TRBJ2-5, with 7 positions matching TRBD2. From germline, CDR1 is WSHSY and CDR2 SAAADI. This CDR3 has 16 amino acids. V lost 10 bases to trimming and J lost 5 bases; unmatched junction nucleotides: 19. DNA of the CDR3: TGCGCCACCTACCCGAGTGAGCGGGGAGGGTGGGAGACCCAGTACTTC. Protein product: CATYPSERGGWETQYF.